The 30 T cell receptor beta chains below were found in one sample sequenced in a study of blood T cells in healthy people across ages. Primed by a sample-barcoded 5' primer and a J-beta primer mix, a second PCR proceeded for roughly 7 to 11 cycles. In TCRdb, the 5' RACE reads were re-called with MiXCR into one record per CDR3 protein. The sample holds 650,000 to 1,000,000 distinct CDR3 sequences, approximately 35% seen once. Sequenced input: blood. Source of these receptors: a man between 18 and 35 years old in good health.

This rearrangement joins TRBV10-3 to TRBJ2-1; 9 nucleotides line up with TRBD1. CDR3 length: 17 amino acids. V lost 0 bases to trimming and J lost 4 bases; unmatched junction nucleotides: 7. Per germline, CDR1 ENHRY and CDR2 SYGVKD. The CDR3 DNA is TGTGCCATCAGTGAGTCGGGGGGACAGGGCCCTTACAATGAGCAGTTCTTC. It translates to CAISESGGQGPYNEQFF.

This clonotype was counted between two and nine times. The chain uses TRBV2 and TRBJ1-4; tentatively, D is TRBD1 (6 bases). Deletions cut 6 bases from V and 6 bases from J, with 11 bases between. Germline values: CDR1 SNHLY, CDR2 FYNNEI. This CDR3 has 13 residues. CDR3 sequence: CASSGNRDEKLFF. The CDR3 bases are TGTGCCAGCAGCGGTAACAGGGATGAAAAACTGTTTTTT.

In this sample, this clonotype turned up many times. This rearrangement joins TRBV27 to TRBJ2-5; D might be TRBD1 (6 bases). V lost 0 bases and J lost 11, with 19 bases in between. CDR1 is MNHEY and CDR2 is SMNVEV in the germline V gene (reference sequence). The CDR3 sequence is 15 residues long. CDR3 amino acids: CASSLSMGTPLGQYF. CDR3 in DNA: TGTGCCAGCAGTTTATCGATGGGGACACCCTTAGGGCAGTACTTC.

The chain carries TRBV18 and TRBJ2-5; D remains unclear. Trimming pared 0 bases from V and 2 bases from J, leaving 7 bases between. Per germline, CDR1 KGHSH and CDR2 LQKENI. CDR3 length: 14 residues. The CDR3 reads CASSPPSYQETQYF. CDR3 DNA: TGTGCCAGCTCACCACCATCTTATCAAGAGACCCAGTACTTC.

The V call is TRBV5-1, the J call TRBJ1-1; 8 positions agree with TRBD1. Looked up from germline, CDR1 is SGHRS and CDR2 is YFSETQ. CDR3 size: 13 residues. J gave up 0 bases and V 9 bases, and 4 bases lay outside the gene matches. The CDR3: CATGQGLNTEAFF. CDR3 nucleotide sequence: TGCGCCACAGGACAGGGTTTGAACACTGAAGCTTTCTTT.

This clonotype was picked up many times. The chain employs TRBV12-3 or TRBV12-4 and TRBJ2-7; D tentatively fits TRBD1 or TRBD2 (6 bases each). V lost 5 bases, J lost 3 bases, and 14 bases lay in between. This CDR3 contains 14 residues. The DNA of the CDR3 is TGTGCCAGCAGTAGGCGGGACACCGTCTACGAGCAGTACTTC. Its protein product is CASSRRDTVYEQYF.

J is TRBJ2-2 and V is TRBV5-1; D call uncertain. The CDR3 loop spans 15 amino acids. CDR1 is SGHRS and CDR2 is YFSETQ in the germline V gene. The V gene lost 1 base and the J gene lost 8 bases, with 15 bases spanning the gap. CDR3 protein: CASSLSLQSGGELFF. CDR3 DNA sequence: TGCGCCAGCAGCTTGTCGTTGCAGAGTGGTGGGGAGCTGTTTTTT.

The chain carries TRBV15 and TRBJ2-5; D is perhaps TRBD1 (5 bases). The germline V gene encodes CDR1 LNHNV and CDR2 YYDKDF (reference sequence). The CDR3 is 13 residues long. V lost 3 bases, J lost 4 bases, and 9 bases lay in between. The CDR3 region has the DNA TGTGCCACCAGCAGCGACAGAAGAGAGACCCAGTACTTC. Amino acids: CATSSDRRETQYF.

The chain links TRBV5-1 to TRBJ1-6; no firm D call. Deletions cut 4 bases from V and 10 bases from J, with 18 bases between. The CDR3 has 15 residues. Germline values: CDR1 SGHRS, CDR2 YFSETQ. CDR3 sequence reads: CASSRSKSVGSPLHF. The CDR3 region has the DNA TGCGCCAGCAGCCGGTCTAAATCTGTCGGATCACCCCTCCACTTT.

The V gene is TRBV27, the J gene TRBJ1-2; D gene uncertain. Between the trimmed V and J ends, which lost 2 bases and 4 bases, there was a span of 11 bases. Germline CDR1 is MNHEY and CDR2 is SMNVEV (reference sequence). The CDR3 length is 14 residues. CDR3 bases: TGTGCCAGCAGTTTAAAGGTTGGAGCCTATGGCTACACCTTC. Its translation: CASSLKVGAYGYTF.

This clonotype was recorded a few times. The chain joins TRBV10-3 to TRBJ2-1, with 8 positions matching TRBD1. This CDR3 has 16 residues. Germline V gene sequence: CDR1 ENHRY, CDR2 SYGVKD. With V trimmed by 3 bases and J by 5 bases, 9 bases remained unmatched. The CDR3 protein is CAISEVGTGLNNEQFF. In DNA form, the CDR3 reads TGTGCCATCAGTGAAGTGGGGACAGGTCTGAACAATGAGCAGTTCTTC.

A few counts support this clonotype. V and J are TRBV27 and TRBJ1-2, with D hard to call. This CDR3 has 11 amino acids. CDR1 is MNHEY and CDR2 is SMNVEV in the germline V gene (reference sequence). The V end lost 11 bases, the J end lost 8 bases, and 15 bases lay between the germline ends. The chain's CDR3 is CAVPRRRGYTF. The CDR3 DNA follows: TGTGCCGTGCCGAGGAGACGGGGCTACACCTTC.

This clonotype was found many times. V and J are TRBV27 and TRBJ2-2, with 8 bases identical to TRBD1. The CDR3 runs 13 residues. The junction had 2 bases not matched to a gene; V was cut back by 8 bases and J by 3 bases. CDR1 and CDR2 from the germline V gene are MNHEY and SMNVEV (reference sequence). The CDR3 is CASGQGYTGELFF. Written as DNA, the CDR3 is TGTGCCAGCGGACAGGGCTACACCGGGGAGCTGTTTTTT.

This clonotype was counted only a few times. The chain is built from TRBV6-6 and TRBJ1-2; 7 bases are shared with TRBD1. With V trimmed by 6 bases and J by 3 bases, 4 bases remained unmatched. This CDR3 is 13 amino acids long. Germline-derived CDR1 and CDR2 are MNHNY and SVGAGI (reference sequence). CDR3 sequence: CASRYGTDYGYTF. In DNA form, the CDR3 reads TGTGCCAGCAGGTACGGGACAGACTATGGCTACACCTTC.

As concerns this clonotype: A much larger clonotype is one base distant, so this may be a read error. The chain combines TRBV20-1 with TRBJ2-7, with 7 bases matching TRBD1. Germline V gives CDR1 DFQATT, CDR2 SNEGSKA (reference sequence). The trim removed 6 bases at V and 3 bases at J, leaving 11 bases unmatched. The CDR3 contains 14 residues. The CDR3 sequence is CSATVGQAGYEQYF. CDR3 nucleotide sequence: TGCAGTGCCACCGTAGGACAGGCCGGCTACGAGCAGTACTTC.

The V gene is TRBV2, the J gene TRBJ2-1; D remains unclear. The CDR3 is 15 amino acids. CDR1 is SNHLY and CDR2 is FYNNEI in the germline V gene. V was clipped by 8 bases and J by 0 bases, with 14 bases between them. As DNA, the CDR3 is TGTGCCAGCTTAGGGCGAGAGGACTCCTACAATGAGCAGTTCTTC. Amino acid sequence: CASLGREDSYNEQFF.

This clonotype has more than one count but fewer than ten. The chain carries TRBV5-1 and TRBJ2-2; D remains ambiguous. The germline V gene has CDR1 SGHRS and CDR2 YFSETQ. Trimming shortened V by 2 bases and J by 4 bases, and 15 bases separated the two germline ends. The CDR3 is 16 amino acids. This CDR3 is CASSFGPPQTTGELFF. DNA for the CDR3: TGCGCCAGCAGCTTCGGCCCCCCCCAGACCACCGGGGAGCTGTTTTTT. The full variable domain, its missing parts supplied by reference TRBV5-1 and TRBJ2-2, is KAGVTQTPRYLIKTRGQQVTLSCSPISGHRSVSWYQQTPGQGLQFLFEYFSETQRNKGNFPGRFSGRQFSNSRSEMNVSTLELGDSALYLCASSFGPPQTTGELFFGEGSRLTVL.

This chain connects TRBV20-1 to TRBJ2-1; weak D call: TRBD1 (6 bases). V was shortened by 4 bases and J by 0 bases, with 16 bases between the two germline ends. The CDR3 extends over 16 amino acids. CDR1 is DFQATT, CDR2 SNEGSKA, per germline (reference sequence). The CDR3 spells CSATDRTRFSYNEQFF. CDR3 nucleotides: TGCAGTGCTACCGACAGGACCCGTTTCTCCTACAATGAGCAGTTCTTC.

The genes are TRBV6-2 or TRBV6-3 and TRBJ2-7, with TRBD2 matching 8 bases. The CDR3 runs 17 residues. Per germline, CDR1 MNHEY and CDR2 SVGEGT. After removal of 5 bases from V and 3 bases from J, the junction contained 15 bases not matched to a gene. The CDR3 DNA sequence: TGTGCCAGCAGTGTCCTACTTACCGGGACTAGAAGCTACGAGCAGTACTTC. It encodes CASSVLLTGTRSYEQYF.

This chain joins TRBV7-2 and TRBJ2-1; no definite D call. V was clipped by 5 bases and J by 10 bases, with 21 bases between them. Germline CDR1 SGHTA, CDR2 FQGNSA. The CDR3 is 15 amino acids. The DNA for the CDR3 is TGTGCCAGCAGCCGAGCAAGGGAATTGTCCTACGAGCAGTTCTTC. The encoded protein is CASSRARELSYEQFF. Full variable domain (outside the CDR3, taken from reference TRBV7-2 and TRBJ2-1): GAGVSQSPSNKVTEKGKDVELRCDPISGHTALYWYRQSLGQGLEFLIYFQGNSAPDKSGLPSDRFSAERTGGSVSTLTIQRTQQEDSAVYLCASSRARELSYEQFFGPGTRLTVL.

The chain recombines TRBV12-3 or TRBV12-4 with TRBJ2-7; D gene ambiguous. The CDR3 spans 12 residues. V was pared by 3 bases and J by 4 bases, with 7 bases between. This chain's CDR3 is CASSFSLYEQYF. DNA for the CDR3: TGTGCCAGCAGTTTTTCACTTTACGAGCAGTACTTC.

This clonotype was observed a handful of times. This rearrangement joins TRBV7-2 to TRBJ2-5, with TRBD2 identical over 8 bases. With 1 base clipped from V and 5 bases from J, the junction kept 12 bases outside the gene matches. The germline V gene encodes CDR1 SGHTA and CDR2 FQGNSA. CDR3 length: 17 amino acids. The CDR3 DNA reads TGTGCCAGCAGCTTAGTACTAGCGGCCCAAGGTTGGGAGACCCAGTACTTC. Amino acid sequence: CASSLVLAAQGWETQYF.

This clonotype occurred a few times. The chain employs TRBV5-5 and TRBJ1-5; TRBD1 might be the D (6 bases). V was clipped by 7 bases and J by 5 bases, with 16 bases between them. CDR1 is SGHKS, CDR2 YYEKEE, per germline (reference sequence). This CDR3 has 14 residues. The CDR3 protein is CASSHREGDQPQHF. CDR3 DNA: TGTGCCAGCTCACACAGGGAAGGGGATCAGCCCCAGCATTTT. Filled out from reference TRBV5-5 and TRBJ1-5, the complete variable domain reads DAGVTQSPTHLIKTRGQQVTLRCSPISGHKSVSWYQQVLGQGPQFIFQYYEKEERGRGNFPDRFSARQFPNYSSELNVNALLLGDSALYLCASSHREGDQPQHFGDGTRLSIL.

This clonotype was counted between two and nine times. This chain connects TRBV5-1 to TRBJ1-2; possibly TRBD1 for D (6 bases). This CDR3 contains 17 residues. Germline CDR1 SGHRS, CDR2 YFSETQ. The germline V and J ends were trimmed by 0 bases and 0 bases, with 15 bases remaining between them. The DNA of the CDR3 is TGCGCCAGCAGCTTGGACAGGGTTTTACCCTCTAACTATGGCTACACCTTC. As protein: CASSLDRVLPSNYGYTF.

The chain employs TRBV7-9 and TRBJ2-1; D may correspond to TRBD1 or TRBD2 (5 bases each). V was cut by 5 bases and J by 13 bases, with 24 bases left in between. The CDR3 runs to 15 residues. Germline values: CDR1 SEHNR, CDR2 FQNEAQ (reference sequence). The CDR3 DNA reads TGTGCCAGCAGCCCTCAATGGCGGGTGCAAGGGACCCAGTTCTTC. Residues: CASSPQWRVQGTQFF.

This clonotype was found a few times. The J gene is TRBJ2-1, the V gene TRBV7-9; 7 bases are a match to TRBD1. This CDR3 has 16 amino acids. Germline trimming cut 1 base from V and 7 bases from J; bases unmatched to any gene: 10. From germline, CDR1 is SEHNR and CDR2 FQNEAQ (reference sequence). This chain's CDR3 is CASSLGFDRVGNEQFF. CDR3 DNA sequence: TGTGCCAGCAGCTTAGGTTTTGACAGGGTTGGGAATGAGCAGTTCTTC.

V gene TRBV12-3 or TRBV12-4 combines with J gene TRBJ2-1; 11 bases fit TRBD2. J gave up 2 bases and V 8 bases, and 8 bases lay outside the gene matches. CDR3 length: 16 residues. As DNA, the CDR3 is TGTGCCAGCGGTTACGGTAGCGGGGGGGCCTACAATGAGCAGTTCTTC. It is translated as CASGYGSGGAYNEQFF.

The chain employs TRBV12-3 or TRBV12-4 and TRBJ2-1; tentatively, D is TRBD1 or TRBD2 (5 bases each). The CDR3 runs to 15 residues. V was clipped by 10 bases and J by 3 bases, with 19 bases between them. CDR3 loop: CANTFGVQGYNEQFF. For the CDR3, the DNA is TGTGCCAACACTTTCGGGGTCCAGGGCTACAATGAGCAGTTCTTC.

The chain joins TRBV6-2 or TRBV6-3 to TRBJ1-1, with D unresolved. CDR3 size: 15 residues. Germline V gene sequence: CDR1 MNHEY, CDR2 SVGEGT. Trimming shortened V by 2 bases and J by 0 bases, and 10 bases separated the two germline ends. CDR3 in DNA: TGTGCCAGCAGTTACAGCGGAAACATGAACACTGAAGCTTTCTTT. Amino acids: CASSYSGNMNTEAFF.

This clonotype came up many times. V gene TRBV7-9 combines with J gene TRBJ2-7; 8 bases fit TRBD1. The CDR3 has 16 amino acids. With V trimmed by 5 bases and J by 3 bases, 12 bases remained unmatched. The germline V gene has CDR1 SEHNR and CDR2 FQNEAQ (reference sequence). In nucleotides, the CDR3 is TGTGCCAGCAGCCGAGGGGACAGGCTTTTTTACTACGAGCAGTACTTC. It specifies CASSRGDRLFYYEQYF.